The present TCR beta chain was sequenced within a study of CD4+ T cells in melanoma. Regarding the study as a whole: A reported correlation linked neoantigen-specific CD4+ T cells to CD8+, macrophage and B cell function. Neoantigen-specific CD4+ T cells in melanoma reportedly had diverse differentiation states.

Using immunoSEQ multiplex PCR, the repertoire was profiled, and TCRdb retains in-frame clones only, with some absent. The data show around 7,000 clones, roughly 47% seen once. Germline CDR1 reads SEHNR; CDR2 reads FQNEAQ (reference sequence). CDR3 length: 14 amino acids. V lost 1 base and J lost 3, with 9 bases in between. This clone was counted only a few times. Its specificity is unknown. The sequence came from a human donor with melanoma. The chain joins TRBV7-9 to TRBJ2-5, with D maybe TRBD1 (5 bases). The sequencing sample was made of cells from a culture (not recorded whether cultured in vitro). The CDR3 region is CASSLERGKETQYF. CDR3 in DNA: TGTGCCAGCAGCTTAGAAAGGGGAAAAGAGACCCAGTACTTC.